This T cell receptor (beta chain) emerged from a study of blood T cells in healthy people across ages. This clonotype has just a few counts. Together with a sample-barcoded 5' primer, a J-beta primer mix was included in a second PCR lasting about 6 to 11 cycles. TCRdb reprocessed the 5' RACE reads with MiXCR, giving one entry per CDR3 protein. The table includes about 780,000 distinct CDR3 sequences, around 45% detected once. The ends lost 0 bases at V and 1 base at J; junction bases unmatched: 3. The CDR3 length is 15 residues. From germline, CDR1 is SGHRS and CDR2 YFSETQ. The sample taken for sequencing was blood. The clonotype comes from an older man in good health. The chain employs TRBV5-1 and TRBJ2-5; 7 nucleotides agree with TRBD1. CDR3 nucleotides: TGCGCCAGCAGCTTGGAGGGGGCGGCCCAAGAGACCCAGTACTTC. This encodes CASSLEGAAQETQYF.